The 25 T cell receptor beta chains reported below all come from one sample, sequenced in a study of T cells in Graves' hyperthyroidism and ophthalmopathy. RNA transcripts gave rise to amplified TCR beta CDR3 regions. First-round RT-PCR of the TCR CDR3 relied on the HTBI primer set. Each CDR3 protein is one row after TCRdb ran MiXCR on the multiplex PCR reads. The repertoire consists of about 350,000 distinct CDR3 sequences, with 15% to 20% occurring once and the leading ten covering 3.7%. Sequencing was done on a sample of blood. The receptors shown here come from a woman younger than 35 with Graves' hyperthyroidism.

In this sample, this clonotype turned up many times. The chain is built from TRBV6-1 and TRBJ2-7; TRBD1 aligns across 11 bases. Germline V gives CDR1 MNHNS, CDR2 SASEGT. The V and J ends lost 4 bases and 6 bases, in that order; junction bases with no gene match: 2. The CDR3 is made up of 13 amino acids. In nucleotides, the CDR3 is TGTGCCAGCAGTGCCGGGACAGGGGGCGAGCAGTACTTC. This translates into CASSAGTGGEQYF.

The chain couples TRBV3-1 to TRBJ1-1; D gene uncertain. Germline V lookup: CDR1 LGHDT, CDR2 YNNKEL (reference sequence). V was shortened by 1 base and J by 5 bases, with 5 bases between the two germline ends. CDR3 size: 12 residues. In DNA form, the CDR3 reads TGTGCCAGCAGCCAAGCGGGTACTGAAGCTTTCTTT. Amino acid sequence: CASSQAGTEAFF.

The V and J genes are TRBV12-3 or TRBV12-4 and TRBJ1-2; D not resolved. The V and J ends lost 5 bases and 3 bases respectively, with 10 bases between them. The CDR3 runs 13 residues. The CDR3 loop is CASSTRGHYGYTF. CDR3 in DNA: TGTGCCAGCAGTACTCGCGGACACTATGGCTACACCTTC.

This clonotype occurred many times. CDR3 region: CASSYSRAGAAGELFF. The CDR3 DNA follows: TGTGCCAGCAGTTACTCGAGGGCAGGGGCAGCCGGGGAGCTGTTTTTT. The chain combines TRBV6-5 with TRBJ2-2; weak D call: TRBD1 (6 bases). The CDR3 is 16 residues long. V was shortened by 0 bases and J by 6 bases, with 14 bases between the two germline ends. Germline CDR1 reads MNHEY; CDR2 reads SVGAGI.

This clonotype was picked up many times. V gene TRBV5-1 combines with J gene TRBJ2-7; possible D gene TRBD1, 6 bases. The CDR3 has 15 residues. V was clipped by 2 bases and J by 0 bases, with 12 bases between them. Germline CDR1 is SGHRS and CDR2 is YFSETQ. CDR3 sequence reads: CASSFSQGYSYEQYF. DNA for the CDR3: TGCGCCAGCAGCTTCTCACAGGGTTACTCCTACGAGCAGTACTTC.

At least ten counts were recorded for this clonotype. The V gene is TRBV7-2, the J gene TRBJ1-1, with D hard to call. Germline V CDR1 and CDR2: SGHTA, FQGNSA. V dropped 3 bases and J dropped 2 bases, with 10 bases sitting between them. The CDR3 length is 14 residues. CDR3 nucleotide sequence: TGTGCCAGCAGCTTCTTGGCCCACAACACTGAAGCTTTCTTT. Protein product: CASSFLAHNTEAFF.

Many counts were recorded for this clonotype. V is TRBV27 and J is TRBJ1-2; a possible D gene is TRBD1 (5 bases). Trimming cost V 10 bases and J 2 bases, with 11 bases left between them. Germline loops: CDR1 MNHEY, CDR2 SMNVEV (reference sequence). The length of the CDR3 is 12 residues. The CDR3 nucleotides read TGTGCCACACTATCAGGGAACTATGGCTACACCTTC. Translated, it gives CATLSGNYGYTF.

The chain employs TRBV12-3 or TRBV12-4 and TRBJ2-7; TRBD1 matches at 7 bases. The CDR3 contains 16 residues. V trimming: 5 bases; J trimming: 0 bases; junction bases outside the gene matches: 10. CDR3 sequence (DNA): TGTGCCAGCAGTCCGGGTAGGGGGCTGACCTCCTACGAGCAGTACTTC. It specifies CASSPGRGLTSYEQYF.

V usage is TRBV4-1 and J usage is TRBJ1-1; possibly TRBD1 for D (5 bases). V lost 8 bases, J lost 2 bases, and 18 bases lay in between. This CDR3 comprises 15 residues. Germline loops: CDR1 MGHRA, CDR2 YSYEKL. The CDR3 loop reads CASRSSGGSNTEAFF. In DNA, the CDR3 is TGCGCCAGCCGCTCAAGTGGGGGGTCTAACACTGAAGCTTTCTTT.

The chain is built from TRBV6-1 and TRBJ1-1, with 7 nucleotides matching TRBD1. Trimming cost V 9 bases and J 0 bases; bases outside gene matches: 10. This CDR3 has 15 amino acids. Per germline, CDR1 MNHNS and CDR2 SASEGT. The CDR3 spells CASRVPGQLNTEAFF. The CDR3 region has the DNA TGTGCCAGTAGGGTTCCGGGACAGCTGAACACTGAAGCTTTCTTT.

Many counts were recorded for this clonotype. V usage is TRBV12-3 or TRBV12-4 and J usage is TRBJ1-5; D not certain. Trimming took 5 bases from V and 9 from J, leaving 14 bases between them. The CDR3 is 13 residues long. The DNA for the CDR3 is TGTGCCAGCAGTAGAGAACCCGCCGGGCCCCAGCATTTT. Encoded protein: CASSREPAGPQHF.

This clonotype was observed at least ten times. The chain links TRBV20-1 to TRBJ1-2; 11 bases map to TRBD1. In germline, CDR1 is DFQATT, CDR2 SNEGSKA (reference sequence). The V gene end was trimmed by 7 bases and the J gene end by 4 bases; junction bases not matched to a gene: 2. The CDR3 runs to 12 residues. The CDR3: CSGDRGFYGYTF. CDR3 in DNA: TGCAGTGGGGACAGGGGGTTCTATGGCTACACCTTC.

This clonotype was seen at least ten times. This rearrangement joins TRBV7-9 to TRBJ1-2, with D possibly being TRBD1 (6 bases). Germline V gives CDR1 SEHNR, CDR2 FQNEAQ (reference sequence). The V and J ends lost 5 bases and 8 bases respectively, with 15 bases between them. The CDR3 is made up of 13 amino acids. The CDR3, as DNA: TGTGCCAGCAGCGCGGTAGGGGGAAAAGGCTACACCTTC. Translation gives CASSAVGGKGYTF.

This clonotype has a count of ten or more. V usage is TRBV12-3 or TRBV12-4 and J usage is TRBJ1-1; perhaps TRBD1 as D (6 bases). V lost 5 bases and J lost 5, with 12 bases in between. CDR3 size: 13 residues. CDR3 DNA sequence: TGTGCCAGCAGTCAGGGCCAGGGGACTGAAGCTTTCTTT. Translating it yields CASSQGQGTEAFF.

This clonotype has a handful of counts. Since a much larger clone is just one base distant, this may be a read error. A read error is likely, as this CDR3 ends without the conserved phenylalanine or tryptophan. The V call is TRBV20-1, the J call TRBJ1-2; D is perhaps TRBD1 (6 bases). Germline assignment: CDR1 DFQATT and CDR2 SNEGSKA (reference sequence). Trimming took off 8 bases at V and 6 bases at J, with 16 bases between the two ends. The CDR3 extends over 12 amino acids. The chain's CDR3 is CSRGRGRHGYTS. The CDR3 bases are TGCAGTCGGGGCAGGGGACGGCATGGCTACACCTCC.

The V gene is TRBV12-5, the J gene TRBJ2-7; D gene ambiguous. This CDR3 comprises 12 residues. Germline values: CDR1 LGHNT, CDR2 FRNRAP. V lost 4 bases and J 5 bases, leaving 9 bases between the germline ends. This CDR3 is CASGSSRDEQYF. The CDR3 coding sequence is TGTGCTAGTGGTTCCTCTCGAGACGAGCAGTACTTC.

At least ten counts were recorded for this clonotype. The chain uses TRBV4-2 and TRBJ2-7, with 8 nucleotides matching TRBD2. CDR3 length: 15 residues. V lost 0 bases, J lost 2 bases, and 3 bases stayed unmatched. Germline CDR1 and CDR2: LGHNA and YNFKEQ. The CDR3 spells CASSQDDGGAYEQYF. The CDR3 DNA sequence: TGTGCCAGCAGCCAAGACGACGGGGGGGCCTACGAGCAGTACTTC.

This clonotype was seen repeatedly, ten times or more. The chain joins TRBV6-5 to TRBJ1-2, with 7 bases lining up with TRBD1. V lost 5 bases to trimming and J lost 4 bases; unmatched junction nucleotides: 13. The CDR3 covers 16 residues. Germline CDR1 MNHEY, CDR2 SVGAGI. This CDR3 reads CASSPRPDRRFYGYTF. CDR3 nucleotide sequence: TGTGCCAGCAGTCCTCGTCCGGACAGGAGATTCTATGGCTACACCTTC.

This clonotype was observed many times. The chain uses TRBV6-1 and TRBJ1-2; weak D call: TRBD1 (6 bases). Germline lookup yields CDR1 MNHNS and CDR2 SASEGT. CDR3 length: 15 residues. V dropped 3 bases and J dropped 0 bases, with 11 bases sitting between them. The CDR3 DNA follows: TGTGCCAGCAGTGACCAGACAGGAGCTAACTATGGCTACACCTTC. It encodes CASSDQTGANYGYTF.

A word on this clonotype: Being one base from a much bigger clone, this may be a read error. The chain carries TRBV11-3 and TRBJ2-5, with a weak D call TRBD2 (6 bases). The CDR3 spans 13 residues. Germline lookup yields CDR1 SGHNT and CDR2 YENEEA. The DNA for the CDR3 is TGTGCCAGCAGCTCAACGGGGCGCGGGACCAAGTACTTC. Translation gives CASSSTGRGTKYF. The entire variable domain, with the rest obtained from reference TRBV11-3 and TRBJ2-5, is as follows: EAGVVQSPRYKIIEKKQPVAFWCNPISGHNTLYWYLQNLGQGPELLIRYENEEAVDDSQLPKDRFSAERLKGVDSTLKIQPAELGDSAVYLCASSSTGRGTKYFGPGTRLLVL.

The chain carries TRBV11-1 and TRBJ1-1; possible D gene TRBD1, 5 bases. Trimming left V 2 bases short and J 2 bases short, with 15 bases between. CDR3 length equals 16 residues. Germline CDR1 is SGHAT and CDR2 is FQDESV (reference sequence). The CDR3 DNA reads TGTGCCAGCAGCTTACGTTCTGGACATCTTAACACTGAAGCTTTCTTT. Protein: CASSLRSGHLNTEAFF.

This clonotype was seen ten or more times. The rearrangement joins TRBV27 to TRBJ2-5, with 8 bases lining up with TRBD1. The CDR3 is 13 residues long. The trim removed 4 bases at V and 5 bases at J, leaving 3 bases unmatched. Germline V CDR1 and CDR2: MNHEY, SMNVEV (reference sequence). CDR3 in amino acids: CASSSHRGETQYF. The DNA for the CDR3 is TGTGCCAGCAGTTCCCACAGGGGGGAGACCCAGTACTTC.

This clonotype was counted at least ten times. The chain uses TRBV6-5 and TRBJ1-2; D possibly corresponds to TRBD1 (5 bases). From germline, CDR1 is MNHEY and CDR2 SVGAGI. V was pared by 5 bases and J by 9 bases, with 10 bases between. The CDR3 totals 11 residues. The DNA of the CDR3 is TGTGCCAGCAGTCACGGGGGGAGCTACACCTTC. Protein: CASSHGGSYTF.

This clonotype was detected only a few times. The J gene is TRBJ1-1, the V gene TRBV4-1; 9 bases agree with TRBD1. Germline trimming cut 0 bases from V and 1 base from J; bases unmatched to any gene: 3. The CDR3 runs to 16 residues. From germline, CDR1 is MGHRA and CDR2 YSYEKL. The DNA of the CDR3 is TGCGCCAGCAGCCAAGATCTGGGACAGGGGAACACTGAAGCTTTCTTT. Amino acid sequence: CASSQDLGQGNTEAFF.

This clonotype was detected ten times or more. This chain uses TRBV28 with TRBJ1-2; perhaps TRBD1 as D (5 bases). This CDR3 has 13 amino acids. V was pared by 11 bases and J by 7 bases, with 20 bases between. The germline CDR1 and CDR2 sequences are MDHEN and SYDVKM. The CDR3 is CAGAERGLAGYTF. The CDR3 bases are TGTGCCGGGGCAGAACGCGGGCTGGCTGGCTACACCTTC.